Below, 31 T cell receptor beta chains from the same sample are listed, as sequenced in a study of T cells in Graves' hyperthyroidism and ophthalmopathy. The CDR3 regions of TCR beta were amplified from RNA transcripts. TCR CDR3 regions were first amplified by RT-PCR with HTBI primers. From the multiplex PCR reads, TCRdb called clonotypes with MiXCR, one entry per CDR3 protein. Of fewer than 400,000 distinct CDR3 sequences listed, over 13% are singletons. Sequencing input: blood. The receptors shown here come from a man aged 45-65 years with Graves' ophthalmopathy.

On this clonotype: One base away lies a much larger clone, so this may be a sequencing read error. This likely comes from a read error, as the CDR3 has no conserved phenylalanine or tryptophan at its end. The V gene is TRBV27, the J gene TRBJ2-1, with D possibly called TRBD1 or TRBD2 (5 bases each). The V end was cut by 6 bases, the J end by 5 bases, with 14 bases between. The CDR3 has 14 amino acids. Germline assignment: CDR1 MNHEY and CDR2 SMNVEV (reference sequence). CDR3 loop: CASRPPGPHNEQFS. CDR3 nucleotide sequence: TGTGCCAGCAGGCCACCGGGACCTCACAATGAGCAGTTCTCC.

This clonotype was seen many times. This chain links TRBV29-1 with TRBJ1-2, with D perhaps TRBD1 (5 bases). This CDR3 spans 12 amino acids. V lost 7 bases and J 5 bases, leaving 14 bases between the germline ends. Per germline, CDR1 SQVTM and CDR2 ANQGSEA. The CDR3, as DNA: TGCAGCGGTTCCGGGACGGATTATGGCTACACCTTC. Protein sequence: CSGSGTDYGYTF.

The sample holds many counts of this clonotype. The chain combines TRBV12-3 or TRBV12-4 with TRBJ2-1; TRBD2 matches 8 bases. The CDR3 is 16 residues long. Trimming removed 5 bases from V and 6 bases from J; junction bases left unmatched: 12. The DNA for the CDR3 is TGTGCCAGCAGTATGACAGCGGGAGCGATTCGCAATGAGCAGTTCTTC. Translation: CASSMTAGAIRNEQFF.

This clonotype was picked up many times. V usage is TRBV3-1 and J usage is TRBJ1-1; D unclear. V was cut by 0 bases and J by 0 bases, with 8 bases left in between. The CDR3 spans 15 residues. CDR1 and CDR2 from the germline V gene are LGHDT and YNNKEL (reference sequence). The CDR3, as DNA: TGTGCCAGCAGCCAAGAGCTAGTTCTGAACACTGAAGCTTTCTTT. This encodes CASSQELVLNTEAFF.

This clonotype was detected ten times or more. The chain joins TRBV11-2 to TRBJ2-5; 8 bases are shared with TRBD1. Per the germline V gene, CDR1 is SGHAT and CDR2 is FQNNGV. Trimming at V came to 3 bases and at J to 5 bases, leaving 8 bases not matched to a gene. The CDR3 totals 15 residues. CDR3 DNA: TGTGCCAGCAGCTTTGGGCAGGGGGCGATGGAGACCCAGTACTTC. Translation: CASSFGQGAMETQYF. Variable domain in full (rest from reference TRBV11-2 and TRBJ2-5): EAGVAQSPRYKIIEKRQSVAFWCNPISGHATLYWYQQILGQGPKLLIQFQNNGVVDDSQLPKDRFSAERLKGVDSTLKIQPAKLEDSAVYLCASSFGQGAMETQYFGPGTRLLVL.

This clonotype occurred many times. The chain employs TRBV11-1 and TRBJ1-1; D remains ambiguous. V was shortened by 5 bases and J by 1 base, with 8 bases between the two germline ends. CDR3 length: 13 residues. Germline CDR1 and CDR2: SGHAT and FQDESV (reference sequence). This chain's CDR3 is CASSLISNTEAFF. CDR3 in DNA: TGTGCCAGCAGCCTAATATCGAACACTGAAGCTTTCTTT. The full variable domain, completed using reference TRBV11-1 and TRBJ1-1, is EAEVAQSPRYKITEKSQAVAFWCDPISGHATLYWYRQILGQGPELLVQFQDESVVDDSQLPKDRFSAERLKGVDSTLKIQPAELGDSAMYLCASSLISNTEAFFGQGTRLTVV.

The CDR3 here is CASRPPGYGRSEQYF. As DNA, the CDR3 is TGCGCCAGCAGACCGCCGGGATATGGGAGATCGGAGCAGTACTTC. J is TRBJ2-7 and V is TRBV10-2, with a weak D call TRBD2 (5 bases). The ends were cut back, 6 bases at V and 7 bases at J, with 22 bases in the middle. This CDR3 spans 15 amino acids. Germline CDR1 reads WSHSY; CDR2 reads SAAADI.

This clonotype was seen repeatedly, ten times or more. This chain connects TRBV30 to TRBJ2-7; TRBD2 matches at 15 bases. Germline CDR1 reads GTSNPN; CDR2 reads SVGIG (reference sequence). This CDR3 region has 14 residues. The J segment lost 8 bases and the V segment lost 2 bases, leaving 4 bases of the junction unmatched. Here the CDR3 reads CAWSTGTSGRKQYF. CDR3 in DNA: TGTGCCTGGAGTACAGGGACTAGCGGGAGGAAGCAGTACTTC.

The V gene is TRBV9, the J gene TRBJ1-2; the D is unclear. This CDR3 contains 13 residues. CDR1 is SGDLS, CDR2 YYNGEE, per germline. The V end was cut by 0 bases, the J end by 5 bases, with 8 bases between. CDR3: CASSVERGYGYTF. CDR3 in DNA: TGTGCCAGCAGCGTAGAACGAGGGTATGGCTACACCTTC.

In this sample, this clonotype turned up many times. The CDR3 region is CASSLGTSSNEQYF. The CDR3 nucleotides are TGTGCCAGCAGTTTAGGGACTAGCAGCAACGAGCAGTACTTC. V is TRBV12-3 or TRBV12-4 and J is TRBJ2-7; TRBD2 matches at 8 bases. Losses at the gene ends were 1 base for V and 5 bases for J; bases not matched to a gene: 4. This CDR3 contains 14 residues.

DNA for the CDR3: TGCAGCGTTGAAGTAGCAGGGAGGAGTGGCTACACCTTC. Its translation: CSVEVAGRSGYTF. The chain has TRBV29-1 and TRBJ1-2; a possible D gene is TRBD1 (5 bases). The CDR3 is 13 amino acids. V lost 1 base and J lost 7, with 13 bases in between. CDR1 and CDR2 (germline): SQVTM, ANQGSEA.

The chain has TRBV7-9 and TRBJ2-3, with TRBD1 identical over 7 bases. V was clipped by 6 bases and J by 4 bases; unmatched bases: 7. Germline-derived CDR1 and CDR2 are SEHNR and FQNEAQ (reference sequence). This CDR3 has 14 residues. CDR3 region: CASSWNRGPDTQYF. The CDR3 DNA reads TGTGCCAGCAGTTGGAACAGGGGCCCAGATACGCAGTATTTT.

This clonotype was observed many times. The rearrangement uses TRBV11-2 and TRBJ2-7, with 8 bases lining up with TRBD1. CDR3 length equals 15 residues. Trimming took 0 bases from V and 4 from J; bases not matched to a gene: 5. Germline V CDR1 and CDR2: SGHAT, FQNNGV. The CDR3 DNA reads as TGTGCCAGCAGCTTAGATAAGAACAGGGGGTACGAGCAGTACTTC. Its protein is CASSLDKNRGYEQYF.

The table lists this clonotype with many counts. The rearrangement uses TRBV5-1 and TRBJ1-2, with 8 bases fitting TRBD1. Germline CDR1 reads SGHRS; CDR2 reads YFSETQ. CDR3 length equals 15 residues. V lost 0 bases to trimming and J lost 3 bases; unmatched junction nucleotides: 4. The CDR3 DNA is TGCGCCAGCAGCTTGGGACAGGGGATCGACTATGGCTACACCTTC. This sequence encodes CASSLGQGIDYGYTF.

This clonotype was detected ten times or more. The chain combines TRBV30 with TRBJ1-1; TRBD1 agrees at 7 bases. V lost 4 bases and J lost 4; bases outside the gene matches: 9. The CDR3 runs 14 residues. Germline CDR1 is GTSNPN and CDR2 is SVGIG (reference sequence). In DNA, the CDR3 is TGTGCCTGGATCGTTCCAGGGGGGAGCACTGAAGCTTTCTTT. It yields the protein CAWIVPGGSTEAFF.

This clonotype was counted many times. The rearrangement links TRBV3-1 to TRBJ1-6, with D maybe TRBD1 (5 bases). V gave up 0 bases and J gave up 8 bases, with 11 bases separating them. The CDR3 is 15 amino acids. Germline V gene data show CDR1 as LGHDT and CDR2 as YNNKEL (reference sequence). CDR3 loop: CASSQDWQGDSPLHF. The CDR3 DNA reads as TGTGCCAGCAGCCAAGATTGGCAGGGTGATTCACCCCTCCACTTT. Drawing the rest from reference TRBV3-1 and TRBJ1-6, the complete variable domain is DTAVSQTPKYLVTQMGNDKSIKCEQNLGHDTMYWYKQDSKKFLKIMFSYNNKELIINETVPNRFSPKSPDKAHLNLHINSLELGDSAVYFCASSQDWQGDSPLHFGNGTRLTVT.

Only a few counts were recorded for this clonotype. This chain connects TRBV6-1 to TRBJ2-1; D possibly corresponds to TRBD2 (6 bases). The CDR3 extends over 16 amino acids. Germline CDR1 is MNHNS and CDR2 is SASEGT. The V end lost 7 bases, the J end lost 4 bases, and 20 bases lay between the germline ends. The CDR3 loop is CASNKERVSGYNEQFF. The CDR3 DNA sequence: TGTGCCAGCAATAAAGAGAGGGTTAGCGGATACAATGAGCAGTTCTTC.

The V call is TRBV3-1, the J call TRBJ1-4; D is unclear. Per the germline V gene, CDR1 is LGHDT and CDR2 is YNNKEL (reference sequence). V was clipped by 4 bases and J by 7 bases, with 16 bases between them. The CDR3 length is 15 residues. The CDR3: CASSRVLVGLEKLFF. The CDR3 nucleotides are TGTGCCAGCAGCCGGGTGCTGGTGGGCCTTGAAAAACTGTTTTTT.

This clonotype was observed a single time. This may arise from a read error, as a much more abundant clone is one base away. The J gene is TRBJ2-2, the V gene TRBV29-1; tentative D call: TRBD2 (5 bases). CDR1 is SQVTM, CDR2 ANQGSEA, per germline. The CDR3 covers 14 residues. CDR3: CSVVEASNTGKLFF. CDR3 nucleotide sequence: TGCAGCGTTGTAGAGGCCTCGAACACCGGGAAGCTGTTTTTT.

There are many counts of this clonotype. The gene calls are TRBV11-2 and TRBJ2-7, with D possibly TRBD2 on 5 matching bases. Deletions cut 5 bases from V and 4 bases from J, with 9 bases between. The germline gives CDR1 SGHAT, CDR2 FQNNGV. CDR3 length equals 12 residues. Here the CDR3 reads CASSTGDYEQYF. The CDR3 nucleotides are TGTGCCAGCAGCACCGGGGATTACGAGCAGTACTTC. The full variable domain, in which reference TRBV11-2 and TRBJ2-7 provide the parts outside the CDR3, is EAGVAQSPRYKIIEKRQSVAFWCNPISGHATLYWYQQILGQGPKLLIQFQNNGVVDDSQLPKDRFSAERLKGVDSTLKIQPAKLEDSAVYLCASSTGDYEQYFGPGTRLTVT.

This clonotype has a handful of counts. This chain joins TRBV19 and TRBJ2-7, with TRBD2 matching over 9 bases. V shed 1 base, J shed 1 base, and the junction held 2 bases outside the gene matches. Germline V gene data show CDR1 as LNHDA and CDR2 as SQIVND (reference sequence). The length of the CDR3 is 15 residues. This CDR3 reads CASSIGGRASYEQYF. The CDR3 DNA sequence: TGTGCCAGTAGTATAGGCGGGAGGGCTTCCTACGAGCAGTACTTC. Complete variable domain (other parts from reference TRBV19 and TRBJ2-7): DGGITQSPKYLFRKEGQNVTLSCEQNLNHDAMYWYRQDPGQGLRLIYYSQIVNDFQKGDIAEGYSVSREKKESFPLTVTSAQKNPTAFYLCASSIGGRASYEQYFGPGTRLTVT.

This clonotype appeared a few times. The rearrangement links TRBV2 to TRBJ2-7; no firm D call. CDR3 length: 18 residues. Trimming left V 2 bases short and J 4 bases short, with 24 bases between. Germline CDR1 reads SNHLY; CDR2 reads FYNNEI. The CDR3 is CASSEPGRKRSLGYEQYF. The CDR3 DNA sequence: TGTGCCAGCAGTGAACCCGGGCGTAAGAGGTCATTGGGTTACGAGCAGTACTTC.

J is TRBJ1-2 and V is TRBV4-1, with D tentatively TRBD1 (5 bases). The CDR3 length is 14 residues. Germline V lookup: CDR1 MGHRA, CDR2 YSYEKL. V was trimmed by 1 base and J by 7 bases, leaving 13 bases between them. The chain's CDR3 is CASSQGDVVGGYTF. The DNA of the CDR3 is TGCGCCAGCAGCCAAGGGGACGTAGTGGGTGGCTACACCTTC.

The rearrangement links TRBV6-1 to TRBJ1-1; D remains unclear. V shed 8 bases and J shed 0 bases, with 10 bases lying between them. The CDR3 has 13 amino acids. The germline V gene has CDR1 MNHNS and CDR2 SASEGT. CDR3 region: CASLNRMNTEAFF. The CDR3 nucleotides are TGTGCCAGCTTGAACAGAATGAACACTGAAGCTTTCTTT.

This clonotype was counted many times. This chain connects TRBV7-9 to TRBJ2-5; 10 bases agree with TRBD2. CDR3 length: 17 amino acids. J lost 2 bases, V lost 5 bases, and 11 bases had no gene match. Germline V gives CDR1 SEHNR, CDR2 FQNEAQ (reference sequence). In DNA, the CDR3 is TGTGCCAGCAGCCCCCGGGGAGAACTAGCGGGACAAGAGACCCAGTACTTC. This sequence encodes CASSPRGELAGQETQYF.

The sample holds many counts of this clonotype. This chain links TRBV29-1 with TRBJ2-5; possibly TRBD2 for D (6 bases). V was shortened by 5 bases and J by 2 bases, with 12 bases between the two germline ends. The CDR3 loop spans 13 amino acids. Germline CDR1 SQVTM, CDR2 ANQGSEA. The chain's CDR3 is CSVWPGAQETQYF. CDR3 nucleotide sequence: TGCAGCGTTTGGCCGGGAGCTCAAGAGACCCAGTACTTC.

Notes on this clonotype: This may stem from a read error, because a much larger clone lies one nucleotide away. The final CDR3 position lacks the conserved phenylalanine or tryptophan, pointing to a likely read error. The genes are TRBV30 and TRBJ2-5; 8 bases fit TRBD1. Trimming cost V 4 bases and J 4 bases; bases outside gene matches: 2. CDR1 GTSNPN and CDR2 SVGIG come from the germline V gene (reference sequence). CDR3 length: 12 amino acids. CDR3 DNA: TGTGCCTGGACCACAGGGGGAGAGACCCAGTACCTC. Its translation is CAWTTGGETQYL.

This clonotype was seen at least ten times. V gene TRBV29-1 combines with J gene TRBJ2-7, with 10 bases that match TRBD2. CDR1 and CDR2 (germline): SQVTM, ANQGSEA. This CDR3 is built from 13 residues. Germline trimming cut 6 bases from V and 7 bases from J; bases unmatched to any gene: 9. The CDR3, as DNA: TGCAGCGTCAGCGGGAGGGCCGTAAAAGAGCAGTACTTC. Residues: CSVSGRAVKEQYF.

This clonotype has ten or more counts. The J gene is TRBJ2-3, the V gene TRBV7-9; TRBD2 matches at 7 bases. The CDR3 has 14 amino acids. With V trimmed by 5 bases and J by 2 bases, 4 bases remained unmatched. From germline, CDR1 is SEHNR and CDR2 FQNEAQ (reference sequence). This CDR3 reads CASSVGLVTDTQYF. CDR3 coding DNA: TGTGCCAGCAGCGTCGGACTAGTCACAGATACGCAGTATTTT.

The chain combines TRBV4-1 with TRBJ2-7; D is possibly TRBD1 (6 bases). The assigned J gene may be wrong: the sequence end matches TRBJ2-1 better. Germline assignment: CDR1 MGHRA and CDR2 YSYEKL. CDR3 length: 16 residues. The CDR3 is CASSQGGQGSSYEQFF. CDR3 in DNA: TGCGCCAGCAGCCAAGGGGGGCAGGGGAGCTCCTACGAGCAGTTCTTC.

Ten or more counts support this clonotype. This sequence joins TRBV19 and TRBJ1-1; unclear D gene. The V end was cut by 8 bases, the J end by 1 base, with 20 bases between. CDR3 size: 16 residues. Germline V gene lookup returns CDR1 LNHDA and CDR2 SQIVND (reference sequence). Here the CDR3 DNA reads TGTGCCAGTGCGAAATATGCCGGAGGGCGGAACACTGAAGCTTTCTTT. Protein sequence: CASAKYAGGRNTEAFF.